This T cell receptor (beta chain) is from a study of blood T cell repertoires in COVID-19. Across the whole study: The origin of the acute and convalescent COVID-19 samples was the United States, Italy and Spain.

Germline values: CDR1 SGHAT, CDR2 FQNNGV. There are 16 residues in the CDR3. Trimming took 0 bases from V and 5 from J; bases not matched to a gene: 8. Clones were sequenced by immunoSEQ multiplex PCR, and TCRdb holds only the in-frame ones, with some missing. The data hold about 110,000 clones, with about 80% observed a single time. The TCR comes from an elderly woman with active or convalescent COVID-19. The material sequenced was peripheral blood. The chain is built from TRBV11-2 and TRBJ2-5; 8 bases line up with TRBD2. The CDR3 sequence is CASSLDELSGMETQYF. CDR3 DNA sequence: TGTGCCAGCAGCTTAGACGAACTTAGCGGGATGGAGACCCAGTACTTC.